The 12 T cell receptor beta chains reported below all come from one sample, sequenced in a study of cytomegalovirus exposure and HLA in healthy donors. Produced via immunoSEQ multiplex PCR; TCRdb's table is partial and in-frame only. The sample carries about 130,000 clones, more than 80% recorded once. Sequenced: PBMCs. The receptors come from a woman aged 25-40 years in good health and CMV-seropositive.

The chain links TRBV2 to TRBJ2-1, with 16 bases aligning to TRBD2. Germline trimming cut 7 bases from V and 7 bases from J; bases unmatched to any gene: 7. The CDR3 totals 16 residues. Germline V gene data show CDR1 as SNHLY and CDR2 as FYNNEI. CDR3 in amino acids: CASKAGTSGRENEQFF. DNA for the CDR3: TGTGCCAGCAAGGCCGGGACTAGCGGGAGGGAGAATGAGCAGTTCTTC.

The V and J genes are TRBV6-5 and TRBJ1-5; TRBD1 is a possible D gene (6 bases). In germline, CDR1 is MNHEY, CDR2 SVGAGI. The CDR3 sequence is 14 residues long. Trimming removed 6 bases at V and 3 bases at J, with 12 bases between. The DNA for the CDR3 is TGTGCCAGCAGCCTCGGACAGCTCAATCAGCCCCAGCATTTT. Protein product: CASSLGQLNQPQHF.

This clone appeared once. This rearrangement joins TRBV19 to TRBJ1-1, with D tentatively TRBD1 (6 bases). CDR1 and CDR2 from the germline V gene are LNHDA and SQIVND (reference sequence). Trimming removed 3 bases from V and 0 bases from J, with 11 bases in between. CDR3 size: 15 residues. The CDR3 loop is CASSIRDILNTEAFF. DNA for the CDR3: TGTGCCAGTAGTATCCGGGACATCCTGAACACTGAAGCTTTCTTT.

This clone was counted a few times. The CDR3 coding sequence is TGTGCCAGCAGAAGGACAGGGCGGACTGAAGCTTTCTTT. Amino acid sequence: CASRRTGRTEAFF. The chain uses TRBV28 and TRBJ1-1, with TRBD1 matching over 8 bases. In germline, CDR1 is MDHEN, CDR2 SYDVKM. The CDR3 contains 13 residues. The V gene end was trimmed by 6 bases and the J gene end by 5 bases; junction bases not matched to a gene: 5.

The V gene is TRBV11-2, the J gene TRBJ1-3; no definite D call. Germline CDR1 SGHAT, CDR2 FQNNGV. The ends were cut back, 0 bases at V and 4 bases at J, with 16 bases in the middle. CDR3 length: 17 amino acids. As DNA, the CDR3 is TGTGCCAGCAGCTTAGATGGAAGCCAGGCTCCGGGAAACACCATATATTTT. This encodes CASSLDGSQAPGNTIYF.

CDR3 sequence (DNA): TGTGCCAGCAGCATCTCCTCCTACAATGAGCAGTTCTTC. Its protein product is CASSISSYNEQFF. This chain links TRBV7-2 with TRBJ2-1; D is ambiguous. The germline CDR1 and CDR2 sequences are SGHTA and FQGNSA. The V end was cut by 5 bases, the J end by 0 bases, with 5 bases between. The CDR3 contains 13 residues.

This chain uses TRBV5-1 with TRBJ2-1; the D gene is possibly TRBD1 (6 bases). The CDR3 consists of 15 residues. Between the trimmed V and J ends, which lost 0 bases and 5 bases, there was a span of 12 bases. Germline V CDR1 and CDR2: SGHRS, YFSETQ. The CDR3 DNA sequence: TGCGCCAGCAGCTTGGAACTAGGGGGTAACAATGAGCAGTTCTTC. Its translation: CASSLELGGNNEQFF.

The chain combines TRBV5-1 with TRBJ2-2, with 10 bases aligning to TRBD2. Germline CDR1 and CDR2: SGHRS and YFSETQ. Trimming at V came to 0 bases and at J to 6 bases, leaving 8 bases not matched to a gene. This CDR3 spans 17 amino acids. CDR3 sequence reads: CASSLGLAGVGAGELFF. Written as DNA, the CDR3 is TGCGCCAGCAGCTTGGGGCTAGCGGGAGTCGGAGCCGGGGAGCTGTTTTTT.

As concerns this clone: Distinct nucleotide sequences in the sample also encode this CDR3. The rearrangement links TRBV5-1 to TRBJ1-2, with D perhaps matching TRBD1 (6 bases). Germline V gene sequence: CDR1 SGHRS, CDR2 YFSETQ. V lost 1 base and J lost 4, with 8 bases in between. This CDR3 has 13 residues. CDR3 bases: TGCGCCAGCAGCTTGCAGGGGTCCTATGGCTACACCTTC. Translating gives CASSLQGSYGYTF.

This chain connects TRBV27 to TRBJ2-1; 7 nucleotides line up with TRBD1. CDR1 is MNHEY, CDR2 SMNVEV, per germline (reference sequence). J was trimmed by 7 bases and V by 5 bases; bases with no gene match: 5. The CDR3 spans 13 residues. The CDR3 bases are TGTGCCAGCAGTCCGACAGGGATTAATGAGCAGTTCTTC. The encoded protein is CASSPTGINEQFF.

V and J are TRBV29-1 and TRBJ2-2; D gene ambiguous. Between the trimmed V and J ends, which lost 6 bases and 3 bases, there was a span of 5 bases. CDR1 and CDR2 (germline): SQVTM, ANQGSEA. This CDR3 spans 11 amino acids. DNA for the CDR3: TGCAGCGTGGCCTACACCGGGGAGCTGTTTTTT. It translates to CSVAYTGELFF.

The V and J genes are TRBV11-3 and TRBJ1-4, with 7 nucleotides matching TRBD1. CDR1 and CDR2 (germline): SGHNT, YENEEA. This CDR3 comprises 17 residues. J gave up 7 bases and V 5 bases, and 16 bases lay outside the gene matches. The CDR3 nucleotides are TGTGCCAGCAGCCGATCCGGTCCACAGGGGAGTAGTGAAAAACTGTTTTTT. Translation: CASSRSGPQGSSEKLFF.